Listed below are T cell receptor beta chains from one sample, sequenced in a study of cytomegalovirus exposure and HLA in healthy donors. The assay was immunoSEQ multiplex PCR, and TCRdb's table has in-frame clones only and misses some. Of about 150,000 clones detected, 65% to 85% appear once; the ten largest clones hold roughly 3.4%. Sequencing was done on a sample of PBMCs. These receptors originate from a male donor in good health and CMV-seronegative. The CDR3 runs from the conserved cysteine through the conserved F or W. D genes are given only for firm matches. The size of a clone is reported for some rows only, either as once, few or many, or as a class for expanded clones.

TRBD1	TRBV7-9	TRBJ1-5	-	TGTGCCAGCAGCCCCCTAGCGACAGGGGTAGGAAATCAGCCCCAGCATTTT	CASSPLATGVGNQPQHF
-	TRBV7-9	TRBJ1-2	-	TGTGCCAGCAGCCGGACCTCTACACAGGGAAACTATGGCTACACCTTC	CASSRTSTQGNYGYTF
TRBD1	TRBV7-2	TRBJ2-1	-	TGTGCCAGCAGCTTAAGTTTGACAGGGGGCAGTGAGCAGTTCTTC	CASSLSLTGGSEQFF
-	TRBV28	TRBJ2-7	-	TGTGCCAGCAGTTTTCAGAATTCCTACGAGCAGTACTTC	CASSFQNSYEQYF
-	TRBV11-3	TRBJ1-1	-	TGTGCCAGCAGCTCATCAATGAACACTGAAGCTTTCTTT	CASSSSMNTEAFF
-	TRBV10-3	TRBJ2-7	-	TGTGCCATCGACGAAGGGGGCTACGAGCAGTACTTC	CAIDEGGYEQYF
-	TRBV7-3	TRBJ2-3	once	TGTGCCAGCAGCTTCGGGGGAACCCCCACAGATACGCAGTATTTT	CASSFGGTPTDTQYF
-	TRBV11-1	TRBJ2-5	few	TGTGCCAGCAGCCCAAGGTGGAGTCCCGAGACCCAGTACTTC	CASSPRWSPETQYF
-	TRBV4-1	TRBJ1-1	few	TGCGCCAGCAGCCAGGGCCCACAGGGTTCTATGACTGAAGCTTTCTTT	CASSQGPQGSMTEAFF
TRBD2	TRBV7-3	TRBJ2-7	-	TGTGCCAGCAGCTTAAGGCCTAGCGGGAAGCACGAGCAGTACTTC	CASSLRPSGKHEQYF
TRBD1	TRBV6-6	TRBJ1-5	-	TGTGCCAGCAGTTACGAGGACAGGGCCAATCAGCCCCAGCATTTT	CASSYEDRANQPQHF
-	TRBV10-1	TRBJ1-2	-	TGCGCCAGCAGTGAACCCTGCCGGAACTATGGCTACACCTTC	CASSEPCRNYGYTF
TRBD2	TRBV19	TRBJ2-1	-	TGTGCCAGTAGTAGCAAGCGGGGGGCGGACTACAATGAGCAGTTCTTC	CASSSKRGADYNEQFF
-	TRBV28	TRBJ1-1	-	TGTGCCAGCAGTTTCCAAACGGGTAGGATGAACACTGAAGCTTTCTTT	CASSFQTGRMNTEAFF
TRBD1	TRBV27	TRBJ1-5	-	TGTGCCAGCAGTTTGGCCGGGACAGGGAATCAGCCCCAGCATTTT	CASSLAGTGNQPQHF
TRBD2	TRBV27	TRBJ2-1	-	TGTGCCAGCAGTTTGCTAGCGGGGGATTTCAGCTCCTACAATGAGCAGTTCTTC	CASSLLAGDFSSYNEQFF
-	TRBV6-5	TRBJ1-1	once	TGTGCCAGCAGTTACAGTTTCAGGGTTTTGACTGAAGCTTTCTTT	CASSYSFRVLTEAFF
TRBD1	TRBV27	TRBJ1-1	once	TGTGCCAGCAGTCCCGGGACAGTCAAGGGCACTGAAGCTTTCTTT	CASSPGTVKGTEAFF
TRBD2	TRBV2	TRBJ2-3	-	TGTGCTCAAGCAATGTGGGGGGGTTTCACGGATACGCAGTATTTT	CAQAMWGGFTDTQYF